This T cell receptor (beta chain) was recorded in a study of patients and donors after allogeneic stem cell transplantation. The CDR3 is 15 amino acids. The V end was cut by 0 bases, the J end by 2 bases, with 10 bases between. CDR1 SGHTA and CDR2 FQGNSA come from the germline V gene. TCRdb redid the calling of the RT-PCR reads with MiXCR, one entry per CDR3 protein. The sample lists 150,000 to 250,000 distinct CDR3 sequences; approximately 41% were seen once. The J gene is TRBJ1-2, the V gene TRBV7-2; D may be TRBD1 (6 bases). The sequencing sample was made of blood, either unsorted or a sorted T cell fraction (not recorded which). This clonotype was sampled from a human donor who was either an allogeneic HSCT recipient or a stem cell or donor lymphocyte infusion donor (not recorded which). It is not recorded whose cells these are; they may come from a transplant donor. CDR3: CASSLAWQGNYGYTF. CDR3 bases: TGTGCCAGCAGCTTAGCTTGGCAGGGGAACTATGGCTACACCTTC.